This TCR beta chain was sequenced in a study of cytomegalovirus exposure and HLA in healthy donors. Study outcomes and limitations: The study put some 150 TCR beta chains on its list as cytomegalovirus-associated.

Comments on this clone: Its antigen is currently unknown.

Germline V gene data show CDR1 as SGHAT and CDR2 as FQNNGV. J lost 2 bases, V lost 0 bases, and 4 bases had no gene match. There are 15 residues in the CDR3. The PCR used 60 Vbeta and 13 Jbeta primers. Some clones are missing from TCRdb's copy, which holds only in-frame ones; the method was immunoSEQ multiplex PCR. Counted here are around 89,000 clones, around 85% occurring once; the ten biggest clones make up about 1.2%. The V call is TRBV11-2, the J call TRBJ2-7, with TRBD1 matching 7 bases. This TCR was sampled from a girl aged 2-10 years in good health and CMV-seropositive. Specimen: PBMCs. CDR3 sequence: CASSLEGTETYEQYF. The CDR3 bases are TGTGCCAGCAGCTTAGAAGGGACAGAAACCTACGAGCAGTACTTC. Based on the CDR3 plus reference TRBV11-2 and TRBJ2-7, the full variable domain is EAGVAQSPRYKIIEKRQSVAFWCNPISGHATLYWYQQILGQGPKLLIQFQNNGVVDDSQLPKDRFSAERLKGVDSTLKIQPAKLEDSAVYLCASSLEGTETYEQYFGPGTRLTVT.